This T cell receptor (beta chain) was identified during a study of T cells after yellow fever vaccination. V shed 6 bases and J shed 5 bases, with 13 bases lying between them. Germline assignment: CDR1 SGHTA and CDR2 FQGNSA. The CDR3 loop spans 13 amino acids. This clonotype has a handful of counts. TCRdb called the 5' RACE reads again in MiXCR, with one record for every CDR3 protein. The repertoire includes about 340,000 distinct CDR3 sequences, roughly 8.7% of them detected once, and around 17% sits in the top ten. The chain links TRBV7-2 to TRBJ1-2; no clear D. The TCR comes from a man between 18 and 35 years old who received the YFV17D yellow fever vaccine. The input for sequencing was PBMCs, taken on the day of the first yellow fever vaccination. The chain's CDR3 is CASSVGTEYGYTF. The CDR3 DNA sequence: TGTGCCAGCAGTGTCGGTACGGAGTATGGCTACACCTTC. Full variable domain (remainder filled in from reference TRBV7-2 and TRBJ1-2): GAGVSQSPSNKVTEKGKDVELRCDPISGHTALYWYRQSLGQGLEFLIYFQGNSAPDKSGLPSDRFSAERTGGSVSTLTIQRTQQEDSAVYLCASSVGTEYGYTFGSGTRLTVV.